Sequencing of this T cell receptor beta chain was carried out in a study of T cell repertoires in cytomegalovirus infection. Study observations and caveats: HLA-C-restricted, CMV-specific TCR beta clonotypes were dominant ex vivo.

The CDR3 loop spans 16 amino acids. Germline V gives CDR1 MNHEY, CDR2 SVGEGT. Trimming pared 8 bases from V and 1 base from J, leaving 19 bases between. Via MiXCR, TCRdb re-called the reads, giving one row per CDR3 protein. The profile shows fewer than 950,000 distinct CDR3 sequences, 30% to 35% of them singletons. Concerning this clonotype itself: The antigen is unknown.

The source is a human donor in good health (CMV status not recorded). Some clones in this sample may be carry-over from other donors' samples. The specimen comprised cultured CD8+ T cells from PBMCs, sampled from culture after CMV antigen stimulation. The V call is TRBV6-2 or TRBV6-3, the J call TRBJ2-3, with a tentative D call TRBD2 (5 bases). The CDR3 DNA sequence: TGTGCCAGCCGTATTGCCCGGGGAGAGGGCACAGATACGCAGTATTTT. Protein: CASRIARGEGTDTQYF.